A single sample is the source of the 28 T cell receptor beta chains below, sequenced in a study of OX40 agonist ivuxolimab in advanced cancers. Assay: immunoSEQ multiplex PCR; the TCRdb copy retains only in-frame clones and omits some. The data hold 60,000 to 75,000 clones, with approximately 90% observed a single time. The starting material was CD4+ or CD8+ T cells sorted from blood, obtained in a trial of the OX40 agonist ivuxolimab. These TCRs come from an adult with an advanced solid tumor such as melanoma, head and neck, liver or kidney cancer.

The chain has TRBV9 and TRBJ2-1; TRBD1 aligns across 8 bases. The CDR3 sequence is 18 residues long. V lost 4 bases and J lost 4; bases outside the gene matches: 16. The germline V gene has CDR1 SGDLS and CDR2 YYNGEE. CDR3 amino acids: CASSPRQGRTSFYNEQFF. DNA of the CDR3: TGTGCCAGCAGCCCCAGACAGGGGCGAACATCTTTTTACAATGAGCAGTTCTTC.

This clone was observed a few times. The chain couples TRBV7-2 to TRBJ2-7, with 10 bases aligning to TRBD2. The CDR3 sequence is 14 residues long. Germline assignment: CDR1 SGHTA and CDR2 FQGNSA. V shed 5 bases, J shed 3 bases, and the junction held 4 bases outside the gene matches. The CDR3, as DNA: TGTGCCAGCAGCGGTCTAGCGGGGGTCTACGAGCAGTACTTC. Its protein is CASSGLAGVYEQYF. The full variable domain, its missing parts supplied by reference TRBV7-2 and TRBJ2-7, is GAGVSQSPSNKVTEKGKDVELRCDPISGHTALYWYRQSLGQGLEFLIYFQGNSAPDKSGLPSDRFSAERTGGSVSTLTIQRTQQEDSAVYLCASSGLAGVYEQYFGPGTRLTVT.

The CDR3 region has the DNA TGCAGCGTTGGAGTAATAGCCAGCACAGATACGCAGTATTTT. It encodes CSVGVIASTDTQYF. V and J are TRBV29-1 and TRBJ2-3; D gene unclear. Looked up from germline, CDR1 is SQVTM and CDR2 is ANQGSEA. The CDR3 loop spans 14 amino acids. Trimming cost V 4 bases and J 0 bases, with 11 bases left between them.

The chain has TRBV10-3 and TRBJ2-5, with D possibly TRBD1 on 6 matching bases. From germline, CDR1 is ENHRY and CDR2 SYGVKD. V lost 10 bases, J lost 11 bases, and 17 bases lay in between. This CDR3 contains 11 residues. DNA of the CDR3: TGTGCCACTAGGCAGGGGCTGGAGCAGTACTTC. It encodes CATRQGLEQYF.

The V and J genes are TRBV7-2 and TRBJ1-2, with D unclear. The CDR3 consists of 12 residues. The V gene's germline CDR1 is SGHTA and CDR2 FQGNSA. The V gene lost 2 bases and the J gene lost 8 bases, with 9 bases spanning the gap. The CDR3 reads CASSLQVTGYTF. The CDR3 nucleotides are TGTGCCAGCAGCTTACAAGTAACGGGCTACACCTTC. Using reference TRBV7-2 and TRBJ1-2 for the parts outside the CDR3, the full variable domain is GAGVSQSPSNKVTEKGKDVELRCDPISGHTALYWYRQSLGQGLEFLIYFQGNSAPDKSGLPSDRFSAERTGGSVSTLTIQRTQQEDSAVYLCASSLQVTGYTFGSGTRLTVV.

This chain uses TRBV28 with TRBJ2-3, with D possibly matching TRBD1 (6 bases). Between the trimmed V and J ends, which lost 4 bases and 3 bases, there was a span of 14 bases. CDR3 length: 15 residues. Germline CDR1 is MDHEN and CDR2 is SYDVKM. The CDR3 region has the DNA TGTGCCAGCAGTTCAATCAGGGGCTTGACAGATACGCAGTATTTT. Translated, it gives CASSSIRGLTDTQYF.

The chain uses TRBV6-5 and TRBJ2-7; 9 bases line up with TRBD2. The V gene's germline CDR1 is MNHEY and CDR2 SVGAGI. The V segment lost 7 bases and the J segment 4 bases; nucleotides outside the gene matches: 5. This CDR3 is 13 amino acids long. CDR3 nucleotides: TGTGCCAGCACGCTAGCGGGAAGGTACGAGCAGTACTTC. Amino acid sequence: CASTLAGRYEQYF.

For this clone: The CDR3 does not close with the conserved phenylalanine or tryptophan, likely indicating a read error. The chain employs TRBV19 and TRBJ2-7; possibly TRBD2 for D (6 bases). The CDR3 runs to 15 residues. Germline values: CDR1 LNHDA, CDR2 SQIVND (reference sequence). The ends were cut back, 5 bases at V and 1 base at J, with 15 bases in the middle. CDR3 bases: TGTGCCAGTAGTCGTGATTACGGGAGTTCCTACGAGCAGTACCTC. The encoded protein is CASSRDYGSSYEQYL.

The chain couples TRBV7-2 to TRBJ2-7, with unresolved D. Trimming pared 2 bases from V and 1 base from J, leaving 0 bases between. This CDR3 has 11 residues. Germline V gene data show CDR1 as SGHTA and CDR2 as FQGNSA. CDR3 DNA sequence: TGTGCCAGCAGCTTATCCTACGAGCAGTACTTC. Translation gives CASSLSYEQYF.

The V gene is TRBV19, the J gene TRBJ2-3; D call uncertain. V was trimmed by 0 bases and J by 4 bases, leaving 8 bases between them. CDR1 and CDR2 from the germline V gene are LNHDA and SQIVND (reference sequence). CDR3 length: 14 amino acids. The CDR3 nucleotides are TGTGCCAGTAGTATAGATGGGCCGCCAGATACGCAGTATTTT. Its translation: CASSIDGPPDTQYF.

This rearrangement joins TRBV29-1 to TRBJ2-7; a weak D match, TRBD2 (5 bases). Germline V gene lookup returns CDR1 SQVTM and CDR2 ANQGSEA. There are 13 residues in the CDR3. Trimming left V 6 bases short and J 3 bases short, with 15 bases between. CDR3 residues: CSVGAGPVYEQYF. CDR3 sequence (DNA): TGCAGCGTGGGAGCCGGTCCGGTCTACGAGCAGTACTTC.

In DNA, the CDR3 is TGTGCCAGCCGGGCAGGGTGGGGACAGCCCCAGCATTTT. Translation gives CASRAGWGQPQHF. The V call is TRBV6-1, the J call TRBJ1-5, with TRBD1 as a possible D gene (5 bases). In germline, CDR1 is MNHNS, CDR2 SASEGT. V lost 8 bases, J lost 7 bases, and 15 bases lay in between. This CDR3 region has 13 residues.

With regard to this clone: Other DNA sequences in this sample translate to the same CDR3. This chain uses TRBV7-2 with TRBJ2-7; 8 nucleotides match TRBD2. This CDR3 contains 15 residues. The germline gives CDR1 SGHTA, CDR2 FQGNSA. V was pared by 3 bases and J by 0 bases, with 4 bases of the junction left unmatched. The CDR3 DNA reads TGTGCCAGCAGCTTGAATAGCGGGGTCTCCTACGAGCAGTACTTC. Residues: CASSLNSGVSYEQYF.

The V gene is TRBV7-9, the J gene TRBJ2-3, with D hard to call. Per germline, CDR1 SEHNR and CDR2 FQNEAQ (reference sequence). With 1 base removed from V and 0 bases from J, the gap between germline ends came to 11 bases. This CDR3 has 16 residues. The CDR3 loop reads CASSLGFVESTDTQYF. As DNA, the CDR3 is TGTGCCAGCAGCTTAGGTTTTGTGGAAAGCACAGATACGCAGTATTTT.

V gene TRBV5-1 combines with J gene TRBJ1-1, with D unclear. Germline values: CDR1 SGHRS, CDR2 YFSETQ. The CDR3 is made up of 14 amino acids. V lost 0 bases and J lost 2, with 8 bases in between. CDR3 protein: CASSLEGLNTEAFF. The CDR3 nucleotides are TGCGCCAGCAGCTTGGAAGGCCTAAACACTGAAGCTTTCTTT.

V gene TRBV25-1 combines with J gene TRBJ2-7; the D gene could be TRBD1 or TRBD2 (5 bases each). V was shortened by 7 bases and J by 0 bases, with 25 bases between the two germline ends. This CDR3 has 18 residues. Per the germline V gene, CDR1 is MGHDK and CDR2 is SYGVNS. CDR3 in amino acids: CASKGLAIGGGSSYEQYF. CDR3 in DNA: TGTGCCAGCAAGGGGTTGGCAATCGGTGGGGGTTCCTCCTACGAGCAGTACTTC.

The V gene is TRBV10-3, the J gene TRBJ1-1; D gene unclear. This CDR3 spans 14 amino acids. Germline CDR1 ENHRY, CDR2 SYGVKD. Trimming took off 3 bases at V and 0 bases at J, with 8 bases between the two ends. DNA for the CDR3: TGTGCCATCAGTGAATGGGAAATGAACACTGAAGCTTTCTTT. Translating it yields CAISEWEMNTEAFF.

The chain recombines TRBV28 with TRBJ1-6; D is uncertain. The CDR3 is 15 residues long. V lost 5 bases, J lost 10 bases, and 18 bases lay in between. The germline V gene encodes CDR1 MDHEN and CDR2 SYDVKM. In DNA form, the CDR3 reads TGTGCCAGCAGTCCCCCGACTAGCCGGGCCTCACCCCTCCACTTT. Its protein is CASSPPTSRASPLHF. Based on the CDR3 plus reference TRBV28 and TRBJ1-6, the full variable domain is DVKVTQSSRYLVKRTGEKVFLECVQDMDHENMFWYRQDPGLGLRLIYFSYDVKMKEKGDIPEGYSVSREKKERFSLILESASTNQTSMYLCASSPPTSRASPLHFGNGTRLTVT.

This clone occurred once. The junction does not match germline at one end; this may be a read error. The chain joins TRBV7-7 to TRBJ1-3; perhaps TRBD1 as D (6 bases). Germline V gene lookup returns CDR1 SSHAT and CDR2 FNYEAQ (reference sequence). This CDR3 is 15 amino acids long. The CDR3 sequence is CASSPIRGRGNTIYF. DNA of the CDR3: TGTGCTAGCAGCCCTATTCGGGGGCGAGGAAACACCATATATTTT.

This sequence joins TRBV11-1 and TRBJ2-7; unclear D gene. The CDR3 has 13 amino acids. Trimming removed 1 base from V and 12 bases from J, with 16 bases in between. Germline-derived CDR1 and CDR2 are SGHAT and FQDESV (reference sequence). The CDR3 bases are TGTGCCAGCAGCTTAGAGAGGAGCCAGCCTCTGTACTTC. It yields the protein CASSLERSQPLYF. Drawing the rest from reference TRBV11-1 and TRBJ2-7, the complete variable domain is EAEVAQSPRYKITEKSQAVAFWCDPISGHATLYWYRQILGQGPELLVQFQDESVVDDSQLPKDRFSAERLKGVDSTLKIQPAELGDSAMYLCASSLERSQPLYFGPGTRLTVT.

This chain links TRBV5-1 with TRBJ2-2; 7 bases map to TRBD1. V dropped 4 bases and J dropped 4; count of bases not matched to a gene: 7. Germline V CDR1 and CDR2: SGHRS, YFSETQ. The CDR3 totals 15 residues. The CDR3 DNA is TGCGCCAGCAGCCCACAGGGGCCCCTCACCGGGGAGCTGTTTTTT. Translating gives CASSPQGPLTGELFF.

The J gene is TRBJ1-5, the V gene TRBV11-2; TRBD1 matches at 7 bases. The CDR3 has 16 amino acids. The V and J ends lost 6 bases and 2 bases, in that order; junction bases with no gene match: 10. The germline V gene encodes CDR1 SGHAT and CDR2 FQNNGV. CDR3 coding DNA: TGTGCCAGCAGTTCTACAGGGGTATGGGGCAATCAGCCCCAGCATTTT. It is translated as CASSSTGVWGNQPQHF.

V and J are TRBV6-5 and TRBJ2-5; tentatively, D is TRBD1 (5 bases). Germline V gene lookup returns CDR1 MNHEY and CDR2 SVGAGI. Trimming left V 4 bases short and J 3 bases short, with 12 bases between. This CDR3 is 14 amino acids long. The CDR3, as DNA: TGTGCCAGCAGTTCCGCCGCCAGGGAAGAGACCCAGTACTTC. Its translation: CASSSAAREETQYF.

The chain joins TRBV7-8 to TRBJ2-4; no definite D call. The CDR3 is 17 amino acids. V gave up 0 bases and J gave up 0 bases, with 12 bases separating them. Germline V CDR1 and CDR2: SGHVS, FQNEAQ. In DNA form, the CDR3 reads TGTGCCAGCAGCTTAGCTGACTCACCAACAGCCAAAAACATTCAGTACTTC. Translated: CASSLADSPTAKNIQYF. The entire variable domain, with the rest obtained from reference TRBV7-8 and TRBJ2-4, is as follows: GAGVSQSPRYKVAKRGQDVALRCDPISGHVSLFWYQQALGQGPEFLTYFQNEAQLDKSGLPSDRFFAERPEGSVSTLKIQRTQQEDSAVYLCASSLADSPTAKNIQYFGAGTRLSVL.

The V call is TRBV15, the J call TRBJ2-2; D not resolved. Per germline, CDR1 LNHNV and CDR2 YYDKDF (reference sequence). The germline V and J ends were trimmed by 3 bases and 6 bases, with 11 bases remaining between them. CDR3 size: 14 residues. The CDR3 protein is CATSRGGDPGELFF. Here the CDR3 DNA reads TGTGCCACCAGCAGGGGCGGTGATCCCGGGGAGCTGTTTTTT.

CDR3 sequence: CASSGVGGGTDTQYF. Written as DNA, the CDR3 is TGTGCCAGCAGTGGGGTTGGGGGAGGCACAGATACGCAGTATTTT. V and J are TRBV2 and TRBJ2-3; either TRBD1 or TRBD2 may fit D (5 bases each). This CDR3 region has 15 residues. The V and J ends lost 4 bases and 1 base respectively, with 12 bases between them. Per the germline V gene, CDR1 is SNHLY and CDR2 is FYNNEI.

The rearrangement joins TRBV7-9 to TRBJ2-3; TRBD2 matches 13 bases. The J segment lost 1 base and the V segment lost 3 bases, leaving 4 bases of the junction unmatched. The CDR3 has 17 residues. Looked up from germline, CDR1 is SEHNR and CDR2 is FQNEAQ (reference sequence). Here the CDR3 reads CASSFRTSGSGTDTQYF. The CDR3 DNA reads TGTGCCAGCAGCTTCCGGACTAGCGGGAGTGGCACAGATACGCAGTATTTT. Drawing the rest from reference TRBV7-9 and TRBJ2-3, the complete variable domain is DTGVSQNPRHKITKRGQNVTFRCDPISEHNRLYWYRQTLGQGPEFLTYFQNEAQLEKSRLLSDRFSAERPKGSFSTLEIQRTEQGDSAMYLCASSFRTSGSGTDTQYFGPGTRLTVL.

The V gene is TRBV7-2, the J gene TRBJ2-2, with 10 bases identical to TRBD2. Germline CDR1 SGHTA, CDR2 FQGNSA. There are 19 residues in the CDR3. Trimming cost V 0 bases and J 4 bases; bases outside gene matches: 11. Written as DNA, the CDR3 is TGTGCCAGCAGCTTAGCGCGGCTAGCGGGGGCCCTGGGCACCGGGGAGCTGTTTTTT. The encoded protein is CASSLARLAGALGTGELFF.